Shown below are 28 T cell receptor beta chains from a single sample sequenced in a study of T cell changes during pregnancy in multiple sclerosis. The protocol was immunoSEQ multiplex PCR, while the TCRdb copy is restricted to in-frame clones and leaves out a portion. Of 75,000 to 100,000 clones listed, about 92% were seen once; the top ten hold about 2.5%. This specimen was peripheral blood, taken after pregnancy. These receptors were taken from a female donor in good health, enrolled as a control in a pregnancy study.

The chain is built from TRBV2 and TRBJ2-5; TRBD1 is a possible D gene (6 bases). The CDR3 totals 14 residues. CDR1 SNHLY and CDR2 FYNNEI come from the germline V gene. V lost 7 bases and J lost 2, with 14 bases in between. The CDR3 sequence: CASMAQQGQETQYF. The CDR3 DNA follows: TGTGCCAGCATGGCCCAACAGGGTCAAGAGACCCAGTACTTC. The variable domain in full, with the rest retrieved from reference TRBV2 and TRBJ2-5, is EPEVTQTPSHQVTQMGQEVILRCVPISNHLYFYWYRQILGQKVEFLVSFYNNEISEKSEIFDDQFSVERPDGSNFTLKIRSTKLEDSAMYFCASMAQQGQETQYFGPGTRLLVL.

This chain links TRBV7-8 with TRBJ2-1; D gene uncertain. The CDR3 covers 13 residues. Germline-derived CDR1 and CDR2 are SGHVS and FQNEAQ. V gave up 5 bases and J gave up 2 bases, with 7 bases separating them. CDR3 DNA: TGTGCCAGCAGCACCCGAGCCTACAATGAGCAGTTCTTC. Translation: CASSTRAYNEQFF. Combining the CDR3 with reference TRBV7-8 and TRBJ2-1 gives the whole variable domain GAGVSQSPRYKVAKRGQDVALRCDPISGHVSLFWYQQALGQGPEFLTYFQNEAQLDKSGLPSDRFFAERPEGSVSTLKIQRTQQEDSAVYLCASSTRAYNEQFFGPGTRLTVL.

This rearrangement joins TRBV4-2 to TRBJ2-7; D remains ambiguous. Germline loops: CDR1 LGHNA, CDR2 YNFKEQ. This CDR3 is built from 12 residues. The germline V and J ends were trimmed by 5 bases and 5 bases, with 10 bases remaining between them. CDR3 DNA: TGTGCCAGCAGCTCCATTCCCCACGAGCAGTACTTC. This encodes CASSSIPHEQYF.

This clone was observed a single time. The chain joins TRBV5-4 to TRBJ1-1; TRBD1 aligns across 7 bases. This CDR3 has 15 amino acids. The germline gives CDR1 SGHNT, CDR2 YYREEE (reference sequence). The ends lost 4 bases at V and 1 base at J; junction bases unmatched: 7. CDR3 nucleotides: TGTGCCAGCAGCCGAAGACAGGGAGAGAACACTGAAGCTTTCTTT. Protein: CASSRRQGENTEAFF.

This chain joins TRBV28 and TRBJ2-5; weak D call: TRBD2 (5 bases). This CDR3 has 15 residues. V was clipped by 4 bases and J by 1 base, with 13 bases between them. The germline V gene encodes CDR1 MDHEN and CDR2 SYDVKM. CDR3 DNA sequence: TGTGCCAGCAGTTGGACTGCAGAAAGCCAAGAGACCCAGTACTTC. Translating gives CASSWTAESQETQYF.

The J gene is TRBJ1-2, the V gene TRBV6-5; 7 bases line up with TRBD1. Trimming cost V 6 bases and J 4 bases; bases outside gene matches: 11. Looked up from germline, CDR1 is MNHEY and CDR2 is SVGAGI. The length of the CDR3 is 15 residues. The CDR3: CASSRLGQFGYGYTF. CDR3 nucleotide sequence: TGTGCCAGCAGCCGACTGGGACAGTTTGGCTATGGCTACACCTTC.

The chain has TRBV28 and TRBJ2-7; 8 bases match TRBD2. The CDR3 length is 15 residues. Germline V gives CDR1 MDHEN, CDR2 SYDVKM. V shed 3 bases and J 0 bases; nucleotides not matched to a gene: 4. The CDR3 DNA reads TGTGCCAGCAGTTTGGGGCGGGGGGCCTCCTACGAGCAGTACTTC. Translation gives CASSLGRGASYEQYF.

The CDR3 reads CASSTSGTDTQYF. The CDR3 DNA reads as TGTGCCAGCAGCACCAGCGGCACAGATACGCAGTATTTT. The rearrangement links TRBV9 to TRBJ2-3; D uncertain. The CDR3 is made up of 13 amino acids. The germline V gene has CDR1 SGDLS and CDR2 YYNGEE. Trimming stripped 4 bases from V and 1 base from J, with 7 bases between.

The table lists this clone with a count of one. The gene calls are TRBV4-1 and TRBJ2-3, with 11 bases aligning to TRBD2. CDR1 and CDR2 from the germline V gene are MGHRA and YSYEKL. The trim removed 3 bases at V and 6 bases at J, leaving 14 bases unmatched. CDR3 size: 18 residues. The CDR3 bases are TGCGCCAGCAGCCAGCAAGACCCACTAGCGGGAGCTAAGGATACGCAGTATTTT. Amino acid sequence: CASSQQDPLAGAKDTQYF.

This clone was observed a few times. This chain joins TRBV28 and TRBJ2-1, with 9 positions matching TRBD1. CDR3 length equals 14 residues. J gave up 5 bases and V 8 bases, and 7 bases lay outside the gene matches. Germline V CDR1 and CDR2: MDHEN, SYDVKM. This CDR3 reads CASLGQGTHNEQFF. In DNA form, the CDR3 reads TGTGCCAGCCTGGGACAGGGAACCCACAATGAGCAGTTCTTC.

V usage is TRBV7-8 and J usage is TRBJ2-1, with D perhaps matching TRBD2 (5 bases). The CDR3 loop spans 16 amino acids. Trimming cost V 5 bases and J 8 bases, with 22 bases left between them. The germline V gene encodes CDR1 SGHVS and CDR2 FQNEAQ. CDR3 amino acids: CASSPPYRTDLDEQFF. The CDR3 DNA is TGTGCCAGCAGCCCCCCCTACCGGACTGACTTGGATGAGCAGTTCTTC.

The chain recombines TRBV2 with TRBJ2-1; 11 positions match TRBD1. Germline CDR1 reads SNHLY; CDR2 reads FYNNEI. Losses at the gene ends were 8 bases for V and 4 bases for J; bases not matched to a gene: 4. CDR3 size: 14 residues. As DNA, the CDR3 is TGTGCCAGCCGGCGGGACAGGGGGTACAATGAGCAGTTCTTC. Protein product: CASRRDRGYNEQFF.

A single count supports this clone. The chain carries TRBV5-1 and TRBJ2-7; D not certain. There are 15 residues in the CDR3. Trimming shortened V by 0 bases and J by 7 bases, and 17 bases separated the two germline ends. In germline, CDR1 is SGHRS, CDR2 YFSETQ. The CDR3 bases are TGCGCCAGCAGCTTGGATAGTGTCCCGGTCGGGGAGCAGTACTTC. This translates into CASSLDSVPVGEQYF.

The chain combines TRBV7-2 with TRBJ2-7; TRBD2 matches at 8 bases. CDR3 length equals 15 residues. Germline values: CDR1 SGHTA, CDR2 FQGNSA. With 4 bases clipped from V and 2 bases from J, the junction kept 7 bases outside the gene matches. For the CDR3, the DNA is TGTGCCAGCAGCTATACCGGGGGGGCCACCTACGAGCAGTACTTC. It encodes CASSYTGGATYEQYF.

The chain has TRBV18 and TRBJ1-4, with D possibly matching TRBD1 (5 bases). The V gene lost 6 bases and the J gene lost 7 bases, with 18 bases spanning the gap. The CDR3 length is 15 residues. Per the germline V gene, CDR1 is KGHSH and CDR2 is LQKENI. The CDR3 DNA reads TGTGCCAGCTCCCAAGCGGGACTTGGGGCTGAAAAACTGTTTTTT. Amino acid sequence: CASSQAGLGAEKLFF.

The V gene is TRBV5-1, the J gene TRBJ2-2; D is uncertain. The germline CDR1 and CDR2 sequences are SGHRS and YFSETQ. The CDR3 has 14 amino acids. Trimming removed 0 bases at V and 3 bases at J, with 6 bases between. The CDR3 protein is CASSLERYTGELFF. CDR3 coding DNA: TGCGCCAGCAGCTTGGAACGGTACACCGGGGAGCTGTTTTTT.

CDR3: CASRRGQYSNQPQHF. In DNA, the CDR3 is TGTGCCAGCAGACGAGGACAGTATAGCAATCAGCCCCAGCATTTT. The J gene is TRBJ1-5, the V gene TRBV5-8; maybe TRBD1 (6 bases). CDR1 and CDR2 from the germline V gene are SGHTS and YDEGEE. There are 15 residues in the CDR3. V was trimmed by 5 bases and J by 0 bases, leaving 12 bases between them.

V and J are TRBV27 and TRBJ1-6; no clear D. Trimming removed 4 bases from V and 6 bases from J, with 7 bases in between. The germline gives CDR1 MNHEY, CDR2 SMNVEV (reference sequence). The CDR3 runs 13 residues. CDR3: CASSSSPNSPLHF. CDR3 coding DNA: TGTGCCAGCAGTTCGAGCCCTAATTCACCCCTCCACTTT.

The chain links TRBV28 to TRBJ2-7, with 7 nucleotides matching TRBD2. V gave up 5 bases and J gave up 0 bases; unmatched junction bases: 7. CDR1 MDHEN and CDR2 SYDVKM come from the germline V gene. The CDR3 length is 15 residues. This chain's CDR3 is CASSLIRDYSYEQYF. The DNA for the CDR3 is TGTGCCAGCAGTCTCATCCGGGACTACTCCTACGAGCAGTACTTC.

The chain links TRBV28 to TRBJ2-1; 9 nucleotides line up with TRBD1. Germline loops: CDR1 MDHEN, CDR2 SYDVKM. J lost 13 bases, V lost 6 bases, and 7 bases had no gene match. The CDR3 is 12 residues long. The CDR3 bases are TGTGCCAGCAGGTCGGGACAGGGTGGTCAGTTCTTC. Amino acids: CASRSGQGGQFF.

The chain is built from TRBV30 and TRBJ1-2, with D tentatively TRBD1 (5 bases). The CDR3 contains 17 residues. Germline V gene sequence: CDR1 GTSNPN, CDR2 SVGIG (reference sequence). V lost 2 bases and J lost 4, with 23 bases in between. CDR3 residues: CAWSPSWSLGGPYGYTF. As DNA, the CDR3 is TGTGCCTGGAGTCCCAGCTGGAGCCTCGGGGGTCCCTATGGCTACACCTTC.

The chain combines TRBV19 with TRBJ1-1, with 9 positions matching TRBD1. Germline CDR1 and CDR2: LNHDA and SQIVND (reference sequence). The CDR3 runs 14 residues. The junction had 8 bases not matched to a gene; V was cut back by 7 bases and J by 5 bases. CDR3 bases: TGTGCCAGTACCCCGTACAGGGGGCGGACTGAAGCTTTCTTT. As protein: CASTPYRGRTEAFF. Full variable domain (remainder filled in from reference TRBV19 and TRBJ1-1): DGGITQSPKYLFRKEGQNVTLSCEQNLNHDAMYWYRQDPGQGLRLIYYSQIVNDFQKGDIAEGYSVSREKKESFPLTVTSAQKNPTAFYLCASTPYRGRTEAFFGQGTRLTVV.

The gene calls are TRBV6-5 and TRBJ1-1; D is unresolved. The germline CDR1 and CDR2 sequences are MNHEY and SVGAGI. This CDR3 region has 12 residues. Between the trimmed V and J ends, which lost 6 bases and 4 bases, there was a span of 9 bases. CDR3 amino acids: CASRQGGTEAFF. As DNA, the CDR3 is TGTGCCAGCAGGCAAGGCGGCACTGAAGCTTTCTTT.

V is TRBV5-1 and J is TRBJ2-1, with 7 nucleotides matching TRBD1. This CDR3 is 13 amino acids long. V shed 2 bases and J 9 bases; nucleotides not matched to a gene: 5. The germline gives CDR1 SGHRS, CDR2 YFSETQ. CDR3 sequence (DNA): TGCGCCAGCAGCTTCTGGACAGGTGGTGAGCAGTTCTTC. Its translation is CASSFWTGGEQFF.

The chain has TRBV6-6 and TRBJ1-2; D gene unclear. With 0 bases removed from V and 6 bases from J, the gap between germline ends came to 8 bases. Germline assignment: CDR1 MNHNY and CDR2 SVGAGI (reference sequence). The CDR3 contains 13 residues. DNA of the CDR3: TGTGCCAGCAGTTACTCGGCCGGGGATGGCTACACCTTC. This sequence encodes CASSYSAGDGYTF.

This chain uses TRBV18 with TRBJ2-2; 8 bases line up with TRBD2. This CDR3 is built from 15 residues. Trimming took 0 bases from V and 5 from J; bases not matched to a gene: 2. In germline, CDR1 is KGHSH, CDR2 LQKENI. The CDR3 protein is CASSPPRGGTGELFF. Here the CDR3 DNA reads TGTGCCAGCTCACCACCCCGGGGGGGGACCGGGGAGCTGTTTTTT.

The rearrangement uses TRBV6-1 and TRBJ1-2, with 7 nucleotides matching TRBD1. Germline V gene lookup returns CDR1 MNHNS and CDR2 SASEGT. The CDR3 spans 13 residues. V shed 3 bases, J shed 8 bases, and the junction held 6 bases outside the gene matches. CDR3 nucleotides: TGTGCCAGCAGTGAGACAGGGCGCCTCGGCTACACCTTC. As protein: CASSETGRLGYTF.

The chain joins TRBV28 to TRBJ2-7; no definite D call. V was shortened by 6 bases and J by 3 bases, with 18 bases between the two germline ends. Looked up from germline, CDR1 is MDHEN and CDR2 is SYDVKM. The CDR3 length is 15 residues. DNA for the CDR3: TGTGCCAGCAGCCCTTCATCGGCGGATAACTACGAGCAGTACTTC. Translated: CASSPSSADNYEQYF.